The 7 T cell receptor beta chains below come from one sample, sequenced in a study of neurological immune-mediated disorders. Via MiXCR, TCRdb re-called the 5' RACE reads, giving one row per CDR3 protein. The sample records approximately 82,000 distinct CDR3 sequences, about 2.5% being singletons. Sequenced: PBMCs. The receptors come from a woman aged 25 to 39 with multiple sclerosis.

This clonotype was counted at least ten times. CDR3 sequence reads: CASTGDFSYNEQFF. CDR3 DNA sequence: TGCGCCAGCACCGGGGATTTTTCCTACAATGAGCAGTTCTTC. The chain recombines TRBV5-1 with TRBJ2-1; possible D gene TRBD2, 5 bases. The CDR3 is made up of 14 amino acids. Germline assignment: CDR1 SGHRS and CDR2 YFSETQ. V was shortened by 6 bases and J by 1 base, with 11 bases between the two germline ends. The complete variable domain, with remaining parts taken from reference TRBV5-1 and TRBJ2-1, reads KAGVTQTPRYLIKTRGQQVTLSCSPISGHRSVSWYQQTPGQGLQFLFEYFSETQRNKGNFPGRFSGRQFSNSRSEMNVSTLELGDSALYLCASTGDFSYNEQFFGPGTRLTVL.

This clonotype was seen many times. This rearrangement joins TRBV12-3 or TRBV12-4 to TRBJ2-1; tentatively, D is TRBD2 (5 bases). Between the trimmed V and J ends, which lost 6 bases and 7 bases, there was a span of 10 bases. This CDR3 spans 12 amino acids. The CDR3 coding sequence is TGTGCCAGCAGCCCAGGACTGAATGAGCAGTTCTTC. Protein sequence: CASSPGLNEQFF.

This clonotype was detected many times. The genes are TRBV15 and TRBJ2-1; TRBD1 or TRBD2 may be the D gene (5 bases each). Germline CDR1 is LNHNV and CDR2 is YYDKDF (reference sequence). V dropped 1 base and J dropped 6 bases, with 13 bases sitting between them. CDR3 length: 15 amino acids. CDR3 amino acids: CATSRAGLAVNEQFF. The CDR3 DNA follows: TGTGCCACCAGCAGAGCGGGGCTAGCAGTCAATGAGCAGTTCTTC.

This clonotype was found many times. The chain is built from TRBV7-9 and TRBJ1-2, with 10 bases matching TRBD1. Germline CDR1 reads SEHNR; CDR2 reads FQNEAQ (reference sequence). CDR3 size: 15 residues. V gave up 7 bases and J gave up 4 bases; unmatched junction bases: 9. CDR3 loop: CASTHRDRGAYGYTF. The CDR3 coding sequence is TGTGCCAGCACCCACCGGGACAGGGGAGCCTATGGCTACACCTTC.

This clonotype occurred many times. V and J are TRBV20-1 and TRBJ2-7; 8 nucleotides align to TRBD1. The V and J ends lost 3 bases and 6 bases, in that order; junction bases with no gene match: 10. Looked up from germline, CDR1 is DFQATT and CDR2 is SNEGSKA (reference sequence). This CDR3 region has 14 residues. The CDR3 sequence: CSAREAGGWIEQYF. The CDR3 coding sequence is TGCAGTGCTAGGGAGGCAGGGGGCTGGATCGAGCAGTACTTC.

In its sample, this clonotype was seen a few times. The rearrangement joins TRBV7-2 to TRBJ2-1; TRBD2 agrees at 8 bases. The germline gives CDR1 SGHTA, CDR2 FQGNSA. The CDR3 length is 15 residues. V was clipped by 3 bases and J by 8 bases; unmatched bases: 9. Here the CDR3 DNA reads TGTGCCAGCAGCTTTCAGCGGGAGAGTATTCATGAGCAGTTCTTC. Translated, it gives CASSFQRESIHEQFF.

At least ten counts were recorded for this clonotype. The chain has TRBV27 and TRBJ2-2, with TRBD2 matching over 13 bases. Germline V gives CDR1 MNHEY, CDR2 SMNVEV (reference sequence). The CDR3 covers 16 residues. V shed 5 bases, J shed 6 bases, and the junction held 6 bases outside the gene matches. Written as DNA, the CDR3 is TGTGCCAGCAGTCCCGGACTAGCGGGAGTACCCGGGGAGCTGTTTTTT. Translated: CASSPGLAGVPGELFF.